This passage covers 10 T cell receptor beta chains from one sample sequenced in a study of cytomegalovirus exposure and HLA in healthy donors. PCR amplification relied on 60 Vbeta primers (plus 13 Jbeta primers). Sequencing used immunoSEQ multiplex PCR; TCRdb keeps in-frame clones, though not all of them. The sample has approximately 280,000 clones, 70% to 90% seen once; the top ten hold 3% to 4%. Sequencing was carried out using PBMCs. These receptors all stem from a man aged 35 to 55 in good health and CMV-seropositive.

Regarding this clone: A junction boundary mismatches the germline segment, possibly from a read error. CDR3 nucleotides: TGCGCCAGCAGCTTTGAGGTTTGGGGATCCGGGGGGCTGTTTTTT. Its translation: CASSFEVWGSGGLFF. The rearrangement links TRBV5-1 to TRBJ2-2; possibly TRBD2 for D (6 bases). The CDR3 extends over 15 amino acids. Germline V gene data show CDR1 as SGHRS and CDR2 as YFSETQ.

V gene TRBV28 combines with J gene TRBJ1-1; 8 bases are shared with TRBD1. CDR3 length: 19 amino acids. J was trimmed by 3 bases and V by 3 bases; bases with no gene match: 18. Looked up from germline, CDR1 is MDHEN and CDR2 is SYDVKM. This chain's CDR3 is CASSFGRGLDWSSYTEAFF. The CDR3, as DNA: TGTGCCAGCAGTTTCGGCAGGGGGCTTGATTGGTCCTCGTACACTGAAGCTTTCTTT.

The V call is TRBV6-4, the J call TRBJ1-5, with D uncertain. This CDR3 is 13 amino acids long. Trimming stripped 4 bases from V and 4 bases from J, with 8 bases between. The V gene's germline CDR1 is MRHNA and CDR2 SNTAGT. The CDR3 here is CASSASVNQPQHF. The CDR3 DNA reads as TGTGCCAGCAGTGCGTCGGTTAATCAGCCCCAGCATTTT.

This chain uses TRBV29-1 with TRBJ1-4; 9 nucleotides line up with TRBD1. From germline, CDR1 is SQVTM and CDR2 ANQGSEA. The trim removed 4 bases at V and 6 bases at J, leaving 3 bases unmatched. This CDR3 has 13 amino acids. The CDR3 DNA sequence: TGCAGCGTTGCCACAGGGGGCTATGAAAAACTGTTTTTT. Its protein product is CSVATGGYEKLFF.

The chain couples TRBV7-2 to TRBJ2-7; 10 positions agree with TRBD2. The CDR3 consists of 15 residues. Germline V gene data show CDR1 as SGHTA and CDR2 as FQGNSA. V gave up 5 bases and J gave up 2 bases; unmatched junction bases: 6. CDR3 in DNA: TGTGCCAGCAGCCTGGGACTAGCGAAACCCTACGAGCAGTACTTC. Encoded protein: CASSLGLAKPYEQYF. Full variable domain (missing parts from reference TRBV7-2 and TRBJ2-7): GAGVSQSPSNKVTEKGKDVELRCDPISGHTALYWYRQSLGQGLEFLIYFQGNSAPDKSGLPSDRFSAERTGGSVSTLTIQRTQQEDSAVYLCASSLGLAKPYEQYFGPGTRLTVT.

The chain carries TRBV5-1 and TRBJ2-7, with 16 bases fitting TRBD2. V dropped 4 bases and J dropped 5; count of bases not matched to a gene: 12. Germline V gives CDR1 SGHRS, CDR2 YFSETQ. There are 18 residues in the CDR3. In DNA, the CDR3 is TGCGCCAGCAGCCCCGATCAGGGACTAGCGGGAGGGCCTCACGAGCAGTACTTC. Translated: CASSPDQGLAGGPHEQYF.

This clone was found once. The CDR3 DNA sequence: TGTGCCAGCAGTCCAAGGACTAGCGGGAGACGCTTGCAGTACTTC. Its protein is CASSPRTSGRRLQYF. V usage is TRBV28 and J usage is TRBJ2-7; 13 bases match TRBD2. Germline CDR1 reads MDHEN; CDR2 reads SYDVKM. The CDR3 is 15 residues long. The V gene end was trimmed by 5 bases and the J gene end by 9 bases; junction bases not matched to a gene: 10.

The chain couples TRBV6-5 to TRBJ2-1; D uncertain. The germline V gene encodes CDR1 MNHEY and CDR2 SVGAGI. The CDR3 sequence is 12 residues long. With 6 bases removed from V and 9 bases from J, the gap between germline ends came to 12 bases. CDR3: CASSSSLGEQFF. CDR3 nucleotide sequence: TGTGCCAGCAGCTCCTCCCTAGGTGAGCAGTTCTTC.

This clone has a single count. Other DNA sequences in the same sample also yield this CDR3. V is TRBV28 and J is TRBJ2-7; D remains unclear. This CDR3 is 11 amino acids long. With 1 base removed from V and 5 bases from J, the gap between germline ends came to 3 bases. CDR1 MDHEN and CDR2 SYDVKM come from the germline V gene. In DNA, the CDR3 is TGTGCCAGCAGTTTATCAGACGAGCAGTACTTC. Protein: CASSLSDEQYF. Using reference TRBV28 and TRBJ2-7 for the parts outside the CDR3, the full variable domain is DVKVTQSSRYLVKRTGEKVFLECVQDMDHENMFWYRQDPGLGLRLIYFSYDVKMKEKGDIPEGYSVSREKKERFSLILESASTNQTSMYLCASSLSDEQYFGPGTRLTVT.

The chain is built from TRBV4-1 and TRBJ2-1; TRBD2 matches at 13 bases. Germline trimming cut 3 bases from V and 4 bases from J; bases unmatched to any gene: 15. Per germline, CDR1 MGHRA and CDR2 YSYEKL. This CDR3 spans 20 amino acids. CDR3 loop: CASSHPGLAGEGNLYNEQFF. The CDR3 DNA reads as TGCGCCAGCAGCCACCCCGGACTAGCGGGAGAAGGAAATTTATACAATGAGCAGTTCTTC.